The rows below give T cell receptor beta chains drawn from one sample of a study of cytomegalovirus exposure and HLA in healthy donors. TCRdb keeps only in-frame clones here, not all; method: immunoSEQ multiplex PCR. The table lists fewer than 200,000 clones, roughly nine tenths of them singletons. Sequencing was carried out using PBMCs. These receptor sequences come from a man younger than 35 in good health and CMV-seropositive. The CDR3 runs from the conserved cysteine through the conserved F or W. Each record gives: clone size, D gene, V gene, J gene, CDR3 DNA, CDR3 protein. A D gene is named only where the DNA matches it firmly. Some rows have no size entry. The others give once, few or many, or a class for an expanded clone.

clone_size: -
d_call: -
v_call: TRBV18
j_call: TRBJ1-5
cdr3_nt: TGTGCCAGCTCACCTCGTCGGGACACTCATCAGCCCCAGCATTTT
cdr3_aa: CASSPRRDTHQPQHF

clone_size: -
d_call: -
v_call: TRBV10-3
j_call: TRBJ2-7
cdr3_nt: TGTGCCATCAGTGAGTCTTCTCGGGAGACCTACGAGCAGTACTTC
cdr3_aa: CAISESSRETYEQYF

clone_size: -
d_call: TRBD1
v_call: TRBV7-2
j_call: TRBJ1-2
cdr3_nt: TGTGCCAGCAGCTCATCGACAGGGATAGCTAACTATGGCTACACCTTC
cdr3_aa: CASSSSTGIANYGYTF

clone_size: -
d_call: -
v_call: TRBV27
j_call: TRBJ2-1
cdr3_nt: TGTGCCAGCAGTCCATCCATGTTCGGCAATGAGCAGTTCTTC
cdr3_aa: CASSPSMFGNEQFF

clone_size: once
d_call: TRBD2
v_call: TRBV15
j_call: TRBJ2-4
cdr3_nt: TGTGCCACCAGCAGATACGGGGGGGGAGGGGCCAAAAACATTCAGTACTTC
cdr3_aa: CATSRYGGGGAKNIQYF

clone_size: -
d_call: TRBD1
v_call: TRBV18
j_call: TRBJ1-1
cdr3_nt: TGTGCCAGCTCACCATCGGGACAGGGTACTGAAGCTTTCTTT
cdr3_aa: CASSPSGQGTEAFF

clone_size: -
d_call: -
v_call: TRBV9
j_call: TRBJ2-5
cdr3_nt: TGTGCCAGCAGCCCCCTCTCAAACGGGGGAATACAAGAGACCCAGTACTTC
cdr3_aa: CASSPLSNGGIQETQYF

clone_size: few
d_call: TRBD2
v_call: TRBV13
j_call: TRBJ2-7
cdr3_nt: TGTGCCAGCCGGGGTAGCGGGAGGAGTTACGAGCAGTACTTC
cdr3_aa: CASRGSGRSYEQYF

clone_size: -
d_call: TRBD1
v_call: TRBV7-2
j_call: TRBJ1-1
cdr3_nt: TGTGCCAGCAGCTCCGGGACAGGATCCACTGAAGCTTTCTTT
cdr3_aa: CASSSGTGSTEAFF

clone_size: -
d_call: -
v_call: TRBV2
j_call: TRBJ1-5
cdr3_nt: TGTGCCAGCAGTGTGTCAGGTTTTCAGCCCCAGCATTTT
cdr3_aa: CASSVSGFQPQHF

clone_size: -
d_call: -
v_call: TRBV5-1
j_call: TRBJ1-1
cdr3_nt: TGCGCCAGCAGCTTCGGCGGGGCTAACACTGAAGCTTTCTTT
cdr3_aa: CASSFGGANTEAFF

clone_size: -
d_call: TRBD2
v_call: TRBV2
j_call: TRBJ2-1
cdr3_nt: TGTGCCAGACTAGCGGGAGAAGGCGACTATGAGCAGTTCTTC
cdr3_aa: CARLAGEGDYEQFF